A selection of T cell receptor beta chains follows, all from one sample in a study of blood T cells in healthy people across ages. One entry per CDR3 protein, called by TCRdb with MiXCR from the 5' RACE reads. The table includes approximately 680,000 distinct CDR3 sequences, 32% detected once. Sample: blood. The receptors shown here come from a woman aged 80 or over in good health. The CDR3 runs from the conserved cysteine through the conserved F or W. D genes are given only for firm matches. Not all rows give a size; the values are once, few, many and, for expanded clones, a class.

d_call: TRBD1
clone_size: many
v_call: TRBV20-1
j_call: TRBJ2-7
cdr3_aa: CSASSDRGAGEQYF
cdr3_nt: TGCAGTGCTTCATCGGACAGGGGGGCTGGGGAGCAGTACTTC

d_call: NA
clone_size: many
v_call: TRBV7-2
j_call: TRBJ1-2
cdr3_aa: CASSLAPGANYGYTF
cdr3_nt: TGTGCCAGCAGCTTAGCGCCCGGGGCTAACTATGGCTACACCTTC

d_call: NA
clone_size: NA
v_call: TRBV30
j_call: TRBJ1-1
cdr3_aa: CAWSPDRDTEAFF
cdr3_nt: TGTGCCTGGAGTCCGGACCGGGACACTGAAGCTTTCTTT

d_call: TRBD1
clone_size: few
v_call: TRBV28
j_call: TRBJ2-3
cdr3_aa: CASRTYRGGDTQYF
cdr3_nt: TGTGCCAGCAGAACATACAGGGGTGGAGATACGCAGTATTTT

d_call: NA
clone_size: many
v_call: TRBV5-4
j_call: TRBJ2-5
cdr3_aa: CASRAARSETQYF
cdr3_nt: TGTGCCAGCAGGGCCGCTAGGTCAGAGACCCAGTACTTC

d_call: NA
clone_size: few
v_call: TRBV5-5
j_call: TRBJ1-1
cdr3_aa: CASRYIQGVEAFF
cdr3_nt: TGTGCCAGCAGATATATACAGGGCGTTGAAGCTTTCTTT

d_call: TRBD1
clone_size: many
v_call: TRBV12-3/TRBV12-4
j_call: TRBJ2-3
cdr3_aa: CASSLGDSTFFSSTDTQYF
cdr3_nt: TGTGCCAGCAGTTTAGGGGACAGCACATTCTTTTCTAGCACAGATACGCAGTATTTT

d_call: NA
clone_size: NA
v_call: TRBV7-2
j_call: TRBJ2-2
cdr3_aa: CASSRRGTRNTGKLFF
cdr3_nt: TGTGCCAGCAGCCGACGTGGTACGCGTAACACCGGGAAGCTGTTTTTT

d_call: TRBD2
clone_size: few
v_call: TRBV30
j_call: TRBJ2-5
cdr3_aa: CAWSVASGGAMEQYF
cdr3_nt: TGTGCCTGGAGTGTAGCCAGCGGGGGGGCCATGGAGCAGTACTTC

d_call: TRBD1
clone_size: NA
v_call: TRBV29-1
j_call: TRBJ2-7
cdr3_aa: CSVALGQAHEQYF
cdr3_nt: TGCAGCGTTGCCCTTGGACAGGCCCACGAGCAGTACTTC

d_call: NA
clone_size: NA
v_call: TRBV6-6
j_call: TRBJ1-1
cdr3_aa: CASSLDPRGRTEAFF
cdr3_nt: TGTGCCAGCAGTTTGGATCCAAGGGGGAGGACTGAAGCTTTCTTT

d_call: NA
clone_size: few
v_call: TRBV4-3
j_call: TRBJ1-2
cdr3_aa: CASSSNSQKNYGYTF
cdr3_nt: TGCGCCAGCAGCTCCAATTCACAGAAAAACTATGGCTACACCTTC

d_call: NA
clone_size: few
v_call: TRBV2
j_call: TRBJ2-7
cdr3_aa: CASQMDGSSYEQYF
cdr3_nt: TGTGCCAGCCAAATGGACGGTAGCTCCTACGAGCAGTACTTC

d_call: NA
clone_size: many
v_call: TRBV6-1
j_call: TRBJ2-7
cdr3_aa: CASSEDRVSYEQYF
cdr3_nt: TGTGCCAGCAGTGAAGACAGGGTAAGCTACGAGCAGTACTTC

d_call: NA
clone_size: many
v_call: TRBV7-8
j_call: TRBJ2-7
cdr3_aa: CASSIGGGLSEYF
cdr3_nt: TGTGCCAGCAGTATTGGGGGTGGCCTCTCGGAGTACTTC

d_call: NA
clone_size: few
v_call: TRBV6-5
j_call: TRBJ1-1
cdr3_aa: CASSYGITNTEAFF
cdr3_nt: TGTGCCAGCAGTTACGGGATAACGAACACTGAAGCTTTCTTT

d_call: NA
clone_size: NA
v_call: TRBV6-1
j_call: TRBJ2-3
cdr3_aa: CASSEPGLGRGSHTQYF
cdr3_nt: TGTGCCAGCAGTGAACCTGGGTTGGGAAGGGGAAGCCATACGCAGTATTTT

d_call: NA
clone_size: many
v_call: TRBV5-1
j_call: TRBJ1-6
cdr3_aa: CASGQGGSYNSPLHF
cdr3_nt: TGCGCCAGCGGCCAAGGGGGTTCCTATAATTCACCCCTCCACTTT

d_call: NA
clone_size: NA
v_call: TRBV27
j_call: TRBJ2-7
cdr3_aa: CASSPTRRRGVYEQYF
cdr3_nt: TGTGCCAGCAGTCCTACTCGCAGACGAGGCGTTTACGAGCAGTACTTC

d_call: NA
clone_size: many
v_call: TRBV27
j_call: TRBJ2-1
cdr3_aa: CATHGRGPTYNEQFF
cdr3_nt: TGTGCCACCCATGGCCGGGGCCCCACCTACAATGAGCAGTTCTTC

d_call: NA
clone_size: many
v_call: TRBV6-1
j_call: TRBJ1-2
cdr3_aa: CASSERRGRPIGYTF
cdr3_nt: TGTGCCAGCAGTGAACGCCGGGGCAGACCTATTGGCTACACCTTC

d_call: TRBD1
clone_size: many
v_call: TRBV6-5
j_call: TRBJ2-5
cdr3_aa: CASSHRDRTYQETQYF
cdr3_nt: TGTGCCAGCAGTCACCGGGACAGGACCTACCAAGAGACCCAGTACTTC

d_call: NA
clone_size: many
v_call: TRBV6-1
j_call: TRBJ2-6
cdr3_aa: CASRPNPGLVSGANVLTF
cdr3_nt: TGTGCCAGCAGGCCCAATCCGGGGCTAGTCTCTGGGGCCAACGTCCTGACTTTC

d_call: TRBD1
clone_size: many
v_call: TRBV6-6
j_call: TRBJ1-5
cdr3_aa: CASSITGGNSNQPQHF
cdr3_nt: TGTGCCAGCAGTATTACAGGGGGCAATAGCAATCAGCCCCAGCATTTT

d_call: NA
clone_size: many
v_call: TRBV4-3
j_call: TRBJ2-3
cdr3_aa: CASSQDPTDTQYF
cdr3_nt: TGTGCCAGCAGCCAGGACCCCACAGATACGCAGTATTTT

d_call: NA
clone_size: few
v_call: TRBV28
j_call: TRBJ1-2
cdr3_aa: CASSLSAEYGYTF
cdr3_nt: TGTGCCAGCAGTTTGTCGGCAGAGTATGGCTACACCTTC

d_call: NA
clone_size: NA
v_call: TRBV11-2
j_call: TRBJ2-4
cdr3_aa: CASSPPSGAKNIQYF
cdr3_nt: TGTGCCAGCAGCCCGCCCAGTGGAGCCAAAAACATTCAGTACTTC

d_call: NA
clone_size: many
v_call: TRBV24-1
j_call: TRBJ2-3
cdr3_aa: CATSGLREDTQYF
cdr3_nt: TGTGCCACCAGTGGATTGCGTGAGGATACGCAGTATTTT

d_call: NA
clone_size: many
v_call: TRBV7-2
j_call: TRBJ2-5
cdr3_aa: CASSLEQGETQYF
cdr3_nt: TGTGCCAGCAGTTTAGAACAGGGTGAGACCCAGTACTTC

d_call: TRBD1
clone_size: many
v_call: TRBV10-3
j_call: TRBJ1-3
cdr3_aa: CAISGWGQGSSGNTIYF
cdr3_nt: TGTGCCATCAGTGGCTGGGGACAGGGAAGCTCTGGAAACACCATATATTTT

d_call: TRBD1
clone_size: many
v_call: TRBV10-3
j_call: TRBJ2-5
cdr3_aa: CAISGQDLRTQYF
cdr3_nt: TGTGCCATCAGCGGACAGGACCTTCGGACCCAGTACTTC

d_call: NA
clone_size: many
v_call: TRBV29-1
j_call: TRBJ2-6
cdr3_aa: CSVDTGANVLTF
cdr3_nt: TGCAGCGTTGATACTGGGGCCAACGTCCTGACTTTC

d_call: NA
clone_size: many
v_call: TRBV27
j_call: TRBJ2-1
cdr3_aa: CASRRWGSEDNEQFF
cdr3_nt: TGTGCCAGCAGGAGGTGGGGTAGCGAAGACAATGAGCAGTTCTTC

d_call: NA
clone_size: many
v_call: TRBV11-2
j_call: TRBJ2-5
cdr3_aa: CASSLSPGPQETQYF
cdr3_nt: TGTGCCAGCAGCTTAAGTCCAGGACCTCAAGAGACCCAGTACTTC

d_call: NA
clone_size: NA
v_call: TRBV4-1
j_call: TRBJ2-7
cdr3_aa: CASSQDVEVPFYNEQYF
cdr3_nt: TGCGCCAGCAGCCAAGATGTAGAGGTTCCTTTTTACAATGAGCAGTACTTC

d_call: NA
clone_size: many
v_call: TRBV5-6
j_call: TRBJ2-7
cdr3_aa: CASSSTLGGTNEQYF
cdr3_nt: TGTGCCAGCAGCTCCACATTGGGGGGTACCAACGAGCAGTACTTC

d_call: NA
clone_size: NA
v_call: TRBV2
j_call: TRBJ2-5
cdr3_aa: CASSGQRVVGHNEQYF
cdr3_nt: TGTGCCAGCAGTGGGCAAAGGGTAGTGGGCCACAATGAGCAGTACTTC

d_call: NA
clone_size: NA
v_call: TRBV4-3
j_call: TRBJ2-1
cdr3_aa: CASSQRVVDEQFF
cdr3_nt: TGCGCCAGCAGCCAGAGAGTAGTGGATGAGCAGTTCTTC

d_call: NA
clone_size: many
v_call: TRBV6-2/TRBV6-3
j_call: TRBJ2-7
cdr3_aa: CASSYPDRRGYEQYF
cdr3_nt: TGTGCCAGCAGTTACCCGGATCGAAGGGGCTACGAGCAGTACTTC

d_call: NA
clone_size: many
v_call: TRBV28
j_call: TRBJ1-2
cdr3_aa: CASSSTGQYFYGYTF
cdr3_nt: TGTGCCAGCAGTTCAACAGGACAGTACTTCTATGGCTACACCTTC

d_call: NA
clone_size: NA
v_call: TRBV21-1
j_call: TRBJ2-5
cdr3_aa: CASSKDTPGPRAQYF
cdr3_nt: TGTGCCAGCAGCAAAGATACACCGGGCCCGAGAGCCCAGTACTTC

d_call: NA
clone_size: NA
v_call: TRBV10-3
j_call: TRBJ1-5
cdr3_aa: CAVRVSGNQPQHF
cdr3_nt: TGTGCCGTCAGGGTATCGGGAAATCAGCCCCAGCATTTT

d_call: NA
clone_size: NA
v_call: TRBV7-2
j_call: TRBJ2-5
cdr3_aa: CASSSGSSETQYF
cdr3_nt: TGTGCCAGCAGCTCAGGGTCTTCCGAGACCCAGTACTTC

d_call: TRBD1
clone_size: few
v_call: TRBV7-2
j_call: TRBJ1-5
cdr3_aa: CASSPGTVILQPQHF
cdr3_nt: TGTGCCAGCAGCCCAGGGACAGTTATACTTCAGCCCCAGCATTTT

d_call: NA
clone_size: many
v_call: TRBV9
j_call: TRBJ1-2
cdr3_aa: CASSVSDAYGYTF
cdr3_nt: TGTGCCAGCAGCGTATCGGACGCTTATGGCTACACCTTC

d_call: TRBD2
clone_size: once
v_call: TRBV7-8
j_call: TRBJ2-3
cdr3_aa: CASSEAASGSIYTQYF
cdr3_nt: TGTGCCAGCAGCGAAGCTGCCAGCGGGAGTATATATACGCAGTATTTT

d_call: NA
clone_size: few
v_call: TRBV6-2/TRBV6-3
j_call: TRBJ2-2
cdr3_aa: CASSRSSGSTGELFF
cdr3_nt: TGTGCCAGCAGCCGTAGCAGTGGTTCTACGGGGGAGCTGTTTTTT

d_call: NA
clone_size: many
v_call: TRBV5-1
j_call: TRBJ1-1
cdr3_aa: CASSPAADGTTEAFF
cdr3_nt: TGCGCCAGCAGCCCGGCGGCAGACGGAACGACTGAAGCTTTCTTT

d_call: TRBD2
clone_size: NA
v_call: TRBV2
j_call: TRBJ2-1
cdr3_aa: CAIPGVPAGGEQFF
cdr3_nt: TGTGCTATCCCGGGGGTACCGGCGGGAGGTGAGCAGTTCTTC

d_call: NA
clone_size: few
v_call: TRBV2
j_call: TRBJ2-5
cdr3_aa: CASSEAAIGETQYF
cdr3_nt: TGTGCCAGCAGTGAGGCCGCTATAGGGGAGACCCAGTACTTC

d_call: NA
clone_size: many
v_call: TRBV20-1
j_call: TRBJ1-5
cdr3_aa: CSARGSGWGNQPQHF
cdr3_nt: TGCAGTGCTAGGGGGTCTGGGTGGGGGAATCAGCCCCAGCATTTT

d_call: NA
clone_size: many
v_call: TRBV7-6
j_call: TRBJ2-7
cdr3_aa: CASSLGASGYYEQYF
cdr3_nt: TGTGCCAGCAGCTTAGGGGCGTCGGGATACTACGAGCAGTACTTC